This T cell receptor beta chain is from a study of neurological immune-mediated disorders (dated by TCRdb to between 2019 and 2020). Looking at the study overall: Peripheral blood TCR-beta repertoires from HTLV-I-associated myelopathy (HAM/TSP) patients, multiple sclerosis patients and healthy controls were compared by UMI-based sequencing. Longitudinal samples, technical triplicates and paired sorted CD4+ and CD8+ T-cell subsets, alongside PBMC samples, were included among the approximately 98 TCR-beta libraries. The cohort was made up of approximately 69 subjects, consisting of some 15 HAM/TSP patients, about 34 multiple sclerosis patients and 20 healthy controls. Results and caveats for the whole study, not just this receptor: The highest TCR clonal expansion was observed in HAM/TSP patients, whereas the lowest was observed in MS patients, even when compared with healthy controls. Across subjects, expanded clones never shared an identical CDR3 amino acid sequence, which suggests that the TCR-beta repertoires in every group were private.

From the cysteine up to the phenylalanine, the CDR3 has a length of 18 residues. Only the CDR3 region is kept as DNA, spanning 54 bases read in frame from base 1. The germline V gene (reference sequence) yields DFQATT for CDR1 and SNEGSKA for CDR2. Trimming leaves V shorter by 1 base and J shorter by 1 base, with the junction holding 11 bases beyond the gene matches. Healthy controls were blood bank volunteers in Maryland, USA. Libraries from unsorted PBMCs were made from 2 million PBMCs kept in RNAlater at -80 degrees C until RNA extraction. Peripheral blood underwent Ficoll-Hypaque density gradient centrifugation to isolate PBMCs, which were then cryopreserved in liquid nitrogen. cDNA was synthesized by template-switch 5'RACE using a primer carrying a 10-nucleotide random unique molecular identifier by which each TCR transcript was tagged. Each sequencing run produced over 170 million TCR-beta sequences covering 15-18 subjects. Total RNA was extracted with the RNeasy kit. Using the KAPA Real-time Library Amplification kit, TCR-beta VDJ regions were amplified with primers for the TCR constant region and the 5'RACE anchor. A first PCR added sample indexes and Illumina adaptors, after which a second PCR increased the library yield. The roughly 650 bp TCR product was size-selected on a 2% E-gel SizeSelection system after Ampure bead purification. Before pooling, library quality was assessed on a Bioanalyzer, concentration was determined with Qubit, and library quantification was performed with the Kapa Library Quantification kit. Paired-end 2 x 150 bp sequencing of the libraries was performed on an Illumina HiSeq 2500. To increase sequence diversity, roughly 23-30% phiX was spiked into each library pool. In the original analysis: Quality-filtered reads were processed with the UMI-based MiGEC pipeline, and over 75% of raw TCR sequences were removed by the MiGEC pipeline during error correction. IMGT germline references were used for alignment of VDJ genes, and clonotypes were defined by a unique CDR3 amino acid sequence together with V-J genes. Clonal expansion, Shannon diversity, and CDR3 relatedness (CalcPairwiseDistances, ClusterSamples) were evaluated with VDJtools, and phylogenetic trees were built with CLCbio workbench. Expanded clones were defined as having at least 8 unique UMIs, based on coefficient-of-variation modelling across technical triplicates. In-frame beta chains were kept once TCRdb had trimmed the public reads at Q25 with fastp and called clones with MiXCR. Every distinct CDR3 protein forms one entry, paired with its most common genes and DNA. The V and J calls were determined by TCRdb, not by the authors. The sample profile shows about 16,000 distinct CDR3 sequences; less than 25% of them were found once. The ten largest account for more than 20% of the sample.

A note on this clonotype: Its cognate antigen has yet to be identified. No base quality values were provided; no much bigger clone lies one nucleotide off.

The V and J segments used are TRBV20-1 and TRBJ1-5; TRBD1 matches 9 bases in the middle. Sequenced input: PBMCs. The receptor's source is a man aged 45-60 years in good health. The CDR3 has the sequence CSARGPGQGVQSNQPQHF. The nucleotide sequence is TGCAGTGCTAGAGGACCGGGACAGGGAGTCCAGAGCAATCAGCCCCAGCATTTT.